One and the same sample provided the 9 T cell receptor beta chains below, sequenced in a study of T cell repertoires in cytomegalovirus infection. TCRdb passed the reads through MiXCR, listing each CDR3 protein once. The sample includes roughly 500,000 distinct CDR3 sequences, about 33% of them seen just once. These receptors are not linked to any known antigen. Material: cultured PBMCs, obtained from culture after CMV antigen stimulation. These receptors all come from a human donor in good health (CMV status not recorded). Some clones in this sample may be carry-over from other donors' samples.

The chain is built from TRBV19 and TRBJ2-2; 9 nucleotides align to TRBD2. The CDR3 sequence is 14 residues long. With V trimmed by 5 bases and J by 6 bases, 4 bases remained unmatched. Germline V gene data show CDR1 as LNHDA and CDR2 as SQIVND (reference sequence). In DNA form, the CDR3 reads TGTGCCAGTAGTCTAGCGGGATACGCCGGGGAGCTGTTTTTT. Residues: CASSLAGYAGELFF.

The chain is built from TRBV19 and TRBJ2-1; no clear D. The CDR3 runs to 12 residues. From germline, CDR1 is LNHDA and CDR2 SQIVND (reference sequence). The germline V and J ends were trimmed by 1 base and 12 bases, with 10 bases remaining between them. The CDR3 coding sequence is TGTGCCAGTAGTATAGGACCAACCGGGCAGTTCTTC. This translates into CASSIGPTGQFF.

This clonotype was counted a few times. V is TRBV6-1 and J is TRBJ2-7; TRBD2 agrees at 9 bases. V was clipped by 3 bases and J by 0 bases; unmatched bases: 3. Germline V gives CDR1 MNHNS, CDR2 SASEGT. CDR3 length equals 15 residues. CDR3 coding DNA: TGTGCCAGCAGTGACGGACTAGCGTTCTCCTACGAGCAGTACGTC. The encoded protein is CASSDGLAFSYEQYV.

The chain uses TRBV5-6 and TRBJ2-1, with TRBD1 identical over 7 bases. J lost 4 bases, V lost 2 bases, and 9 bases had no gene match. Germline V gives CDR1 SGHDT, CDR2 YYEEEE. The CDR3 has 16 residues. The CDR3 loop is CASSFEGYRGYNEQFF. CDR3 in DNA: TGTGCCAGCAGCTTTGAGGGGTACAGGGGTTACAATGAGCAGTTCTTC. The full variable domain, completed using reference TRBV5-6 and TRBJ2-1, is DAGVTQSPTHLIKTRGQQVTLRCSPKSGHDTVSWYQQALGQGPQFIFQYYEEEERQRGNFPDRFSGHQFPNYSSELNVNALLLGDSALYLCASSFEGYRGYNEQFFGPGTRLTVL.

This clonotype showed up just a few times. The chain joins TRBV9 to TRBJ2-6; unclear D gene. CDR3 length equals 15 residues. V gave up 2 bases and J gave up 6 bases, with 12 bases separating them. Germline CDR1 reads SGDLS; CDR2 reads YYNGEE. CDR3 coding DNA: TGTGCCAGCAGCGTTAGTGGGATTTCGGCCAACGTCCTGACTTTC. It encodes CASSVSGISANVLTF.

This clonotype was seen ten or more times. The chain joins TRBV7-6 to TRBJ2-1; TRBD2 agrees at 12 bases. Germline CDR1 SGHVS, CDR2 FNYEAQ. Unmatched junction bases numbered 8, after V lost 6 bases and J lost 2 bases. This CDR3 is built from 17 residues. CDR3 coding DNA: TGTGCCAGCAGTCCGACTAGCGGGAGAGATCCCTACAATGAGCAGTTCTTC. Its protein is CASSPTSGRDPYNEQFF.

The chain uses TRBV20-1 and TRBJ1-5; D call uncertain. The CDR3 is 13 amino acids. V lost 2 bases, J lost 4 bases, and 9 bases lay in between. The germline gives CDR1 DFQATT, CDR2 SNEGSKA (reference sequence). Here the CDR3 reads CSARRAANQPQHF. The CDR3 bases are TGCAGTGCTAGACGGGCAGCAAATCAGCCCCAGCATTTT.

A note on this clonotype: Since a much larger clone is just one base distant, this may be a read error. V and J are TRBV7-2 and TRBJ1-5; D is perhaps TRBD1 (5 bases). This CDR3 contains 13 residues. Germline CDR1 and CDR2: SGHTA and FQGNSA. V was shortened by 5 bases and J by 4 bases, with 9 bases between the two germline ends. The CDR3 nucleotides are TGTGCCAGCAGCGTACAGGAGAATCAGCCCCAGCATTTT. Protein sequence: CASSVQENQPQHF.

The chain has TRBV28 and TRBJ2-1; 8 nucleotides match TRBD2. The CDR3 extends over 15 amino acids. CDR1 and CDR2 (germline): MDHEN, SYDVKM. After removal of 5 bases from V and 7 bases from J, the junction contained 10 bases not matched to a gene. The CDR3 reads CASSTISGILNEQFF. Here the CDR3 DNA reads TGTGCCAGCAGTACCATTAGCGGGATATTAAATGAGCAGTTCTTC.